This entry lists 26 T cell receptor beta chains sequenced from one sample in a study of blood T cell repertoires in COVID-19. Profiled with immunoSEQ multiplex PCR; TCRdb holds only in-frame clones, not every one. The sample lists tens of thousands of clones; roughly 90% were seen once. The material sequenced was peripheral blood. The receptors derive from a man between 45 and 60 years old with active COVID-19.

CDR3 nucleotides: TGTGCCAGCAGCCCTTTCCCGGGTAGCGGGAGGGGCAATCAGCCCCAGCATTTT. Protein product: CASSPFPGSGRGNQPQHF. This chain uses TRBV6-2 or TRBV6-3 with TRBJ1-5; no reliable D call. The V and J ends lost 6 bases and 2 bases respectively, with 23 bases between them. This CDR3 has 18 residues. CDR1 MNHEY and CDR2 SVGEGT come from the germline V gene.

On this clone: One junction end disagrees with the germline gene, perhaps due to a read error. This rearrangement joins TRBV5-1 to TRBJ1-2, with D possibly matching TRBD1 (6 bases). The CDR3 consists of 11 residues. In germline, CDR1 is SGHRS, CDR2 YFSETQ. DNA of the CDR3: TGCGCCAGCAGCACGGACAGTGCTAGACCCTTC. Protein product: CASSTDSARPF.

The gene calls are TRBV3-1 (or the pseudogene TRBV3-2) and TRBJ2-7, with TRBD2 as a possible D gene (6 bases). V was clipped by 4 bases and J by 2 bases, with 12 bases between them. Germline-derived CDR1 and CDR2 are LGHDT and YNNKEL (reference sequence). The CDR3 contains 14 residues. The CDR3 DNA sequence: TGTGCCAGCAGCCCGGGACTTACCGCCTACGAGCAGTACTTC. Translated, it gives CASSPGLTAYEQYF.

The genes are TRBV6-1 and TRBJ2-2; TRBD2 matches at 12 bases. Germline CDR1 MNHNS, CDR2 SASEGT. Trimming cost V 5 bases and J 5 bases; bases outside gene matches: 24. CDR3 length: 22 amino acids. For the CDR3, the DNA is TGTGCCAGCAGTAAAGGTTACCCTTTCAGGACTAGCGGGAAGGGGAAGACCGGGGAGCTGTTTTTT. It encodes CASSKGYPFRTSGKGKTGELFF.

The chain carries TRBV4-1 and TRBJ2-4; perhaps TRBD2 as D (5 bases). CDR1 is MGHRA and CDR2 is YSYEKL in the germline V gene. This CDR3 is built from 15 residues. The V end lost 2 bases, the J end lost 0 bases, and 8 bases lay between the germline ends. Written as DNA, the CDR3 is TGCGCCAGCAGCCAAATAGGAGGAGCCAAAAACATTCAGTACTTC. It translates to CASSQIGGAKNIQYF.

The genes are TRBV5-1 and TRBJ2-1; 8 positions match TRBD2. V lost 4 bases to trimming and J lost 6 bases; unmatched junction nucleotides: 9. Per germline, CDR1 SGHRS and CDR2 YFSETQ. The length of the CDR3 is 15 residues. The CDR3 DNA reads TGCGCCAGCAGCCCGTTAGCGGGACCGGGCAATGAGCAGTTCTTC. As protein: CASSPLAGPGNEQFF.

The chain is built from TRBV4-3 and TRBJ1-5, with D tentatively TRBD1 (5 bases). Germline V lookup: CDR1 LGHNA, CDR2 YSLEER. CDR3 length: 15 amino acids. Deletions cut 0 bases from V and 3 bases from J, with 9 bases between. CDR3 DNA sequence: TGCGCCAGCAGCCAAGAGGGGGGAGCCAATCAGCCCCAGCATTTT. This encodes CASSQEGGANQPQHF.

A single count supports this clone. The gene calls are TRBV28 and TRBJ2-1; D perhaps matches TRBD1 (6 bases). V shed 6 bases and J shed 3 bases, with 15 bases lying between them. This CDR3 is 15 amino acids long. Looked up from germline, CDR1 is MDHEN and CDR2 is SYDVKM. CDR3 region: CASSYAQGYYNEQFF. The CDR3 nucleotides are TGTGCCAGCAGCTATGCACAGGGCTACTACAATGAGCAGTTCTTC. Supplemented by reference TRBV28 and TRBJ2-1, the full variable domain reads DVKVTQSSRYLVKRTGEKVFLECVQDMDHENMFWYRQDPGLGLRLIYFSYDVKMKEKGDIPEGYSVSREKKERFSLILESASTNQTSMYLCASSYAQGYYNEQFFGPGTRLTVL.

V usage is TRBV25-1 and J usage is TRBJ2-2, with 7 bases that match TRBD1. Germline V lookup: CDR1 MGHDK, CDR2 SYGVNS. V was clipped by 5 bases and J by 1 base; unmatched bases: 7. The CDR3 loop spans 16 amino acids. The CDR3 DNA sequence: TGTGCCAGCAGTAAGTTGGGACAGAGGAACACCGGGGAGCTGTTTTTT. This codes for CASSKLGQRNTGELFF.

This rearrangement joins TRBV5-8 to TRBJ2-1; 7 bases fit TRBD2. The V and J ends lost 7 bases and 0 bases, in that order; junction bases with no gene match: 4. The CDR3 runs to 14 residues. Germline V gives CDR1 SGHTS, CDR2 YDEGEE. CDR3 DNA sequence: TGTGCCAGCTCGTGGGGGGGCTCCTACAATGAGCAGTTCTTC. The encoded protein is CASSWGGSYNEQFF.

J is TRBJ2-3 and V is TRBV5-1; D unclear. V gave up 0 bases and J gave up 0 bases, with 11 bases separating them. Germline-derived CDR1 and CDR2 are SGHRS and YFSETQ. This CDR3 is built from 16 residues. The CDR3 nucleotides are TGCGCCAGCAGCTTGGGGGCCCTCACTAGCACAGATACGCAGTATTTT. This gives the protein CASSLGALTSTDTQYF.

Comment on this clone: The junction shows a germline mismatch at one end, possibly a read error. The chain combines TRBV4-3 with TRBJ1-4; 10 bases match TRBD1. The CDR3 sequence is 15 residues long. Germline V gene lookup returns CDR1 LGHNA and CDR2 YSLEER. The CDR3, as DNA: TGCGCCAGCAGCCCGGGACAGGGGACTAGTGAAAAACTGTTTTTT. The encoded protein is CASSPGQGTSEKLFF.

This clone showed up just a few times. The chain joins TRBV9 to TRBJ2-1; no reliable D call. The CDR3 covers 12 residues. The germline V gene encodes CDR1 SGDLS and CDR2 YYNGEE. V was cut by 3 bases and J by 4 bases, with 5 bases left in between. DNA for the CDR3: TGTGCCAGCAGCGCAACTTACAATGAGCAGTTCTTC. It specifies CASSATYNEQFF.

This clone was recorded a few times. The V gene is TRBV6-6, the J gene TRBJ2-7; 8 bases align to TRBD1. The CDR3 covers 14 residues. With V trimmed by 6 bases and J by 3 bases, 7 bases remained unmatched. Germline CDR1 MNHNY, CDR2 SVGAGI (reference sequence). CDR3 sequence (DNA): TGTGCCAGCAGAAGAGGACAGGGTGACTACGAGCAGTACGTC. Translating gives CASRRGQGDYEQYV.

The chain links TRBV7-8 to TRBJ2-7, with 11 bases aligning to TRBD2. Per germline, CDR1 SGHVS and CDR2 FQNEAQ. The CDR3 is 17 residues long. The trim removed 3 bases at V and 2 bases at J, leaving 9 bases unmatched. CDR3 residues: CASSFGRLAGSAYEQYV. CDR3 in DNA: TGTGCCAGCAGCTTCGGGCGACTAGCGGGATCCGCCTACGAGCAGTACGTC.

This sequence joins TRBV11-3 and TRBJ2-2; TRBD1 matches at 8 bases. This CDR3 spans 16 amino acids. V was pared by 2 bases and J by 1 base, with 3 bases of the junction left unmatched. Looked up from germline, CDR1 is SGHNT and CDR2 is YENEEA. The CDR3 spells CASSLRGQVNTGELFF. CDR3 sequence (DNA): TGTGCCAGCAGCTTAAGGGGACAGGTGAACACCGGGGAGCTGTTTTTT.

The chain recombines TRBV27 with TRBJ1-2, with a tentative D call TRBD1 (6 bases). Germline values: CDR1 MNHEY, CDR2 SMNVEV (reference sequence). The CDR3 is 14 residues long. Trimming removed 0 bases at V and 8 bases at J, with 13 bases between. The CDR3 DNA follows: TGTGCCAGCAGTTTATCCGGACAGTTTTTGGGCTACACCTTC. Protein: CASSLSGQFLGYTF.

The chain carries TRBV7-2 and TRBJ1-1; D may be TRBD1 (5 bases). The CDR3 covers 14 residues. The germline CDR1 and CDR2 sequences are SGHTA and FQGNSA. V gave up 6 bases and J gave up 3 bases, with 14 bases separating them. The CDR3 here is CASRTGTWDTEAFF. The CDR3 DNA reads TGTGCCAGCAGGACCGGGACTTGGGACACTGAAGCTTTCTTT.

The chain has TRBV5-1 and TRBJ2-5; TRBD2 is a possible D gene (5 bases). V was cut by 2 bases and J by 5 bases, with 10 bases left in between. The germline CDR1 and CDR2 sequences are SGHRS and YFSETQ. The CDR3 has 13 amino acids. The CDR3 region has the DNA TGCGCCAGCAGCTTCGGGGTAGGGGAGACCCAGTACTTC. Translating it yields CASSFGVGETQYF.

The CDR3 coding sequence is TGTGCCAGCAGTTCACTGGGACAGGGCGTCGAGCCCCAGCATTTT. Translating gives CASSSLGQGVEPQHF. V and J are TRBV28 and TRBJ1-5, with TRBD1 matching 9 bases. The J segment lost 8 bases and the V segment lost 4 bases, leaving 9 bases of the junction unmatched. Germline assignment: CDR1 MDHEN and CDR2 SYDVKM. The CDR3 extends over 15 amino acids.

V usage is TRBV7-2 and J usage is TRBJ2-1; 12 bases line up with TRBD2. Germline V gene data show CDR1 as SGHTA and CDR2 as FQGNSA. V was clipped by 7 bases and J by 8 bases; unmatched bases: 6. CDR3 length: 14 residues. The CDR3 nucleotides read TGTGCCAGCAACCTAGCGGGAGGGCCATATGAGCAGTTCTTC. Encoded protein: CASNLAGGPYEQFF.

With regard to this clone: The germline gene is not matched at one end of the junction; a read error may be the cause. Here the CDR3 reads CASSSSGRGNTQYF. CDR3 DNA sequence: TGTGCTAGCAGTTCCTCGGGCCGGGGAAACACCCAGTACTTC. The genes are TRBV7-7 and TRBJ2-5, with a weak D call TRBD2 (5 bases). Germline CDR1 SSHAT, CDR2 FNYEAQ (reference sequence). This CDR3 contains 14 residues.

This chain joins TRBV5-1 and TRBJ2-2; weak D call: TRBD2 (6 bases). V was clipped by 0 bases and J by 1 base, with 13 bases between them. The CDR3 spans 17 residues. CDR1 and CDR2 from the germline V gene are SGHRS and YFSETQ. CDR3 bases: TGCGCCAGCAGCTTGGTTTCGGGTAGCGGGAACACCGGGGAGCTGTTTTTT. As protein: CASSLVSGSGNTGELFF.

This chain joins TRBV19 and TRBJ2-1, with D possibly TRBD1 on 7 matching bases. The CDR3 runs to 14 residues. Trimming shortened V by 1 base and J by 9 bases, and 13 bases separated the two germline ends. Looked up from germline, CDR1 is LNHDA and CDR2 is SQIVND (reference sequence). The chain's CDR3 is CASSIVAGGFEQFF. The CDR3 DNA follows: TGTGCCAGTAGTATAGTTGCAGGGGGGTTTGAGCAGTTCTTC.

This clone is classed as medium-sized. V gene TRBV6-1 combines with J gene TRBJ2-7, with 8 bases fitting TRBD1. The CDR3 consists of 15 residues. Germline assignment: CDR1 MNHNS and CDR2 SASEGT. The CDR3 DNA reads as TGTGCCAGCAGGGAAGGGACAGGAGACTCCTACGAGCAGTACGTC. Translating it yields CASREGTGDSYEQYV.

This rearrangement joins TRBV11-3 to TRBJ1-2; D not resolved. The CDR3 is made up of 13 amino acids. Germline lookup yields CDR1 SGHNT and CDR2 YENEEA. Trimming cost V 5 bases and J 3 bases, with 10 bases left between them. The CDR3 reads CASSDGRYYGYTF. In DNA, the CDR3 is TGTGCCAGCAGCGACGGCAGGTACTATGGCTACACCTTC.